Sequencing of this T cell receptor (beta chain) was carried out in a study of T cell changes during pregnancy in multiple sclerosis. Measured with immunoSEQ multiplex PCR; TCRdb has only the in-frame clones, and not every one. This table has under 75,000 clones, 75% to 95% appearing once. The specimen was CD4+ T cells from peripheral blood mononuclear cells, collected after pregnancy. The TCR comes from a female donor in good health, enrolled as a control in a pregnancy study.

The CDR3 spells CASSQGVNTEAFF. CDR3 nucleotide sequence: TGTGCCAGCAGCCAGGGGGTGAACACTGAAGCTTTCTTT. This chain joins TRBV5-5 and TRBJ1-1; the match to TRBD1 covers 7 bases. The CDR3 extends over 13 amino acids. Germline lookup yields CDR1 SGHKS and CDR2 YYEKEE (reference sequence). V gave up 4 bases and J gave up 0 bases; unmatched junction bases: 0.